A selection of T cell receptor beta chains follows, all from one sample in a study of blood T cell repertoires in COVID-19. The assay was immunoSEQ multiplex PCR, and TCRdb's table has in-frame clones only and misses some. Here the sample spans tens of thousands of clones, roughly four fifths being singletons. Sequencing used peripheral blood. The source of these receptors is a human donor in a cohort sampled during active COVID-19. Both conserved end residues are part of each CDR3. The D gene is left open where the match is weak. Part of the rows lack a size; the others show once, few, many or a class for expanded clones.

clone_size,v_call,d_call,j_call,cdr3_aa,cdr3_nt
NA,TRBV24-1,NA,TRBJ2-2,CATSELGQAGELFF,TGTGCCACCAGTGAACTGGGACAAGCCGGGGAGCTGTTTTTT
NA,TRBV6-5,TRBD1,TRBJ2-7,CASRGTESYEQYF,TGTGCCAGCAGGGGGACAGAGTCCTACGAGCAGTACTTC
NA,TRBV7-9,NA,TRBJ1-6,CASTITGGSYNSPLHF,TGTGCCAGCACCATTACGGGGGGCTCCTATAATTCACCCCTCCACTTT
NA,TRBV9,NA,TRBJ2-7,CASSFGTAPSAEQYF,TGTGCCAGCAGCTTCGGGACTGCACCCAGTGCCGAGCAGTACTTC
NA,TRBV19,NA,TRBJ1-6,CASNQDSPLHF,TGTGCCAGTAATCAGGATTCACCCCTCCACTTT
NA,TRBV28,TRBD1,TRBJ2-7,CASSSGTGGREQYF,TGTGCCAGCAGTTCGGGGACAGGGGGCCGAGAGCAGTACTTC
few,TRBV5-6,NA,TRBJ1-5,CASSLFSGSYSNQPQHF,TGTGCCAGCAGCTTGTTTTCCGGTTCGTATAGCAATCAGCCCCAGCATTTT
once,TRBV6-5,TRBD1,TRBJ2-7,CASSFGTAYEQYF,TGTGCCAGCAGTTTCGGGACAGCCTACGAGCAGTACTTC
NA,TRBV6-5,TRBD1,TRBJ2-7,CASSNPGQSYEQYF,TGTGCCAGCAGCAATCCGGGACAGAGTTACGAGCAGTACTTC
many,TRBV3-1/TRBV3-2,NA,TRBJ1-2,CASRPGGGVKNGYTF,TGTGCCAGCAGACCCGGGGGGGGAGTAAAGAATGGCTACACCTTC
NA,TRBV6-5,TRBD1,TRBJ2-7,CATLLTGGYEQYF,TGTGCCACCTTGCTGACAGGGGGCTACGAGCAGTACTTC
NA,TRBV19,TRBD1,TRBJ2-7,CASSFGQGSYEQYF,TGTGCCAGTAGTTTCGGACAGGGTTCCTACGAGCAGTACTTC
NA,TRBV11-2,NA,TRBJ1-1,CASSLEQRNTEAFF,TGTGCCAGCAGCTTAGAACAGAGAAACACTGAAGCTTTCTTT
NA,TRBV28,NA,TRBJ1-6,CASSSGTAGNSPLHF,TGTGCCAGCAGTTCGGGGACGGCGGGGAATTCACCCCTCCACTTT
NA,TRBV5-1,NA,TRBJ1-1,CASSLAGEGVGTEAFF,TGCGCCAGCAGCTTGGCCGGGGAGGGGGTTGGGACTGAAGCTTTCTTT
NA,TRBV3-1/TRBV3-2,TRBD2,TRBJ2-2,CASSQGLAGNTGELFF,TGTGCCAGCAGCCAAGGACTAGCGGGTAACACCGGGGAGCTGTTTTTT
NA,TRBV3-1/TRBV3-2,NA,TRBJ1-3,CASSPTHRSSGNTIYF,TGTGCCAGCAGCCCAACCCACCGGTCGTCTGGAAACACCATATATTTT
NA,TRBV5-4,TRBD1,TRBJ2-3,CASSSGQGWGLTDTQYF,TGTGCCAGCAGCAGTGGACAGGGCTGGGGGCTCACAGATACGCAGTATTTT
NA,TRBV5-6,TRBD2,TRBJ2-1,CASSLTGGTYNEQFF,TGTGCCAGCAGCTTGACGGGGGGGACCTACAATGAGCAGTTCTTC
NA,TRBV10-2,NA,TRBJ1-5,CASSDTGSNQPQHF,TGCGCCAGCAGTGACACAGGGAGCAATCAGCCCCAGCATTTT
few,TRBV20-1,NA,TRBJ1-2,CSARAAVPTF,TGCAGTGCTAGAGCGGCGGTGCCCACCTTC
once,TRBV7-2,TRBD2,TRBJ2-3,CASSPRTSGGTDTQYF,TGTGCCAGCAGCCCCCGGACTAGCGGGGGGACAGATACGCAGTATTTT
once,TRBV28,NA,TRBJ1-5,CASGTPPSNQPQHF,TGTGCCAGCGGCACGCCACCCAGCAATCAGCCCCAGCATTTT
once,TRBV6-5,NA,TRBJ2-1,CASTHGPTYNEQFF,TGTGCCAGCACCCATGGGCCTACCTACAATGAGCAGTTCTTC
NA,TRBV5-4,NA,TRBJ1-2,CASSSKVGERGYGYTF,TGTGCCAGCAGCTCCAAGGTAGGAGAACGGGGGTATGGCTACACCTTC
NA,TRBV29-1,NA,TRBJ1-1,CSFWRGAEAFF,TGCAGCTTTTGGAGAGGCGCTGAAGCTTTCTTT
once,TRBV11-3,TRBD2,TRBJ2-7,CASSPVGGSGGLEQYF,TGTGCCAGCAGCCCAGTGGGAGGTAGCGGGGGCCTCGAGCAGTACTTC
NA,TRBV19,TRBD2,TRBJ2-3,CASSHSAGRGNTDTQYF,TGTGCCAGTAGTCACTCCGCCGGGAGGGGAAACACAGATACGCAGTATTTT
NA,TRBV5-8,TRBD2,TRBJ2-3,CASTSPGLAGAGTDTQYF,TGTGCCAGCACCTCGCCGGGACTAGCGGGGGCCGGCACAGATACGCAGTATTTT
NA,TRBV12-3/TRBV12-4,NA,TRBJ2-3,CASSLKETDTQYF,TGTGCCAGCAGTTTAAAGGAGACAGATACGCAGTATTTT
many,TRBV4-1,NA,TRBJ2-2,CASSHSDRDTGELFF,TGCGCCAGCAGCCACTCGGACAGAGACACCGGGGAGCTGTTTTTT
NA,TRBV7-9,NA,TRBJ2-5,CASSLDWETQYF,TGTGCCAGCAGCTTGGACTGGGAGACCCAGTACTTC
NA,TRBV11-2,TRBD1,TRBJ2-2,CASSQRAGGYTGELFF,TGTGCCAGCAGCCAACGAGCAGGGGGTTACACCGGGGAGCTGTTTTTT
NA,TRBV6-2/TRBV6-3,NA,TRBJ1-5,CASSLYAQPNQPQHF,TGTGCCAGCAGTTTGTATGCACAACCCAATCAGCCCCAGCATTTT
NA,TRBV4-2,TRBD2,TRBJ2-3,CASNNMGGGAYTDTQYF,TGTGCCAGCAACAACATGGGCGGGGGGGCGTACACAGATACGCAGTATTTT
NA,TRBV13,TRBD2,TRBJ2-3,CASSSRGGRRTDTQYF,TGTGCCAGCAGCTCCCGGGGGGGCCGCAGGACAGATACGCAGTATTTT